These 18 T cell receptor beta chains share one sample of origin, sequenced in a study of long-term antiretroviral therapy in people with HIV (dated by TCRdb to 2021 to 2024). The immunoSEQ hsTCRB v3.0 assay was used at survey level resolution to sequence the TRB variable region. TCRdb took this table from immuneACCESS and kept in-frame rearrangements with V and J called. Such tables lack part of the clones; where checked against another copy, unresolved V genes explain under half of the gap, and the rest is unexplained. This sample has 20,000 to 25,000 clones in its table, and around 80% of those were observed once. The top ten clonotypes cover 8.5% to 10% of the sample. Source: unsorted PBMCs, taken 1.2 years after starting antiretroviral therapy. All receptors come from a woman between 40 and 50 years old with HIV.

This clone showed up just a few times. This chain joins TRBV11-2 and TRBJ2-2; unclear D gene. V shed 5 bases and J shed 0 bases, with 7 bases lying between them. The CDR3 spans 14 residues. Germline V CDR1 and CDR2: SGHAT, FQNNGV. CDR3 loop: CASSPRTNTGELFF. The CDR3 DNA sequence: TGTGCCAGCAGCCCTCGGACGAACACCGGGGAGCTGTTTTTT.

J is TRBJ1-5 and V is TRBV5-6; D not resolved. Between the trimmed V and J ends, which lost 4 bases and 6 bases, there was a span of 17 bases. Germline lookup yields CDR1 SGHDT and CDR2 YYEEEE. The CDR3 sequence is 15 residues long. CDR3 region: CASSEGHSAAQPQHF. Here the CDR3 DNA reads TGTGCCAGCAGCGAGGGTCACTCTGCGGCTCAGCCCCAGCATTTT.

The chain is built from TRBV6-5 and TRBJ1-1; tentatively, D is TRBD1 (5 bases). This CDR3 contains 15 residues. The germline V gene encodes CDR1 MNHEY and CDR2 SVGAGI. Trimming cost V 0 bases and J 7 bases, with 15 bases left between them. The CDR3 spells CASSYSGQGNSEAFF. The DNA for the CDR3 is TGTGCCAGCAGTTACTCCGGCCAGGGAAATAGTGAAGCTTTCTTT.

This chain uses TRBV5-4 with TRBJ2-7; possibly TRBD1 for D (6 bases). This CDR3 comprises 15 residues. Germline CDR1 and CDR2: SGHNT and YYREEE (reference sequence). Trimming removed 1 base at V and 5 bases at J, with 16 bases between. The CDR3: CASSLMGALGDEQYF. DNA for the CDR3: TGTGCCAGCAGCTTGATGGGGGCCCTAGGGGACGAGCAGTACTTC.

This chain connects TRBV6-5 to TRBJ1-2; D is unresolved. V lost 4 bases and J 5 bases, leaving 11 bases between the germline ends. Germline V gives CDR1 MNHEY, CDR2 SVGAGI. The CDR3 is made up of 13 amino acids. DNA for the CDR3: TGTGCCAGCAGTTCGCACCGAGGGTATGGCTACACCTTC. The encoded protein is CASSSHRGYGYTF.

This chain connects TRBV7-9 to TRBJ2-5; no clear D gene. The CDR3 is 11 amino acids. The germline V gene has CDR1 SEHNR and CDR2 FQNEAQ (reference sequence). The V and J ends lost 3 bases and 4 bases respectively, with 3 bases between them. CDR3 sequence: CASSLTETQYF. The CDR3 region has the DNA TGTGCCAGCAGCTTGACAGAGACCCAGTACTTC.

V gene TRBV19 combines with J gene TRBJ2-1; 10 bases are shared with TRBD2. From germline, CDR1 is LNHDA and CDR2 SQIVND (reference sequence). Trimming removed 8 bases from V and 6 bases from J; junction bases left unmatched: 4. The CDR3 runs to 13 residues. CDR3 protein: CASAIAGGNEQFF. CDR3 nucleotides: TGTGCCAGTGCAATAGCGGGAGGCAATGAGCAGTTCTTC. Based on the CDR3 plus reference TRBV19 and TRBJ2-1, the full variable domain is DGGITQSPKYLFRKEGQNVTLSCEQNLNHDAMYWYRQDPGQGLRLIYYSQIVNDFQKGDIAEGYSVSREKKESFPLTVTSAQKNPTAFYLCASAIAGGNEQFFGPGTRLTVL.

CDR3 loop: CASSYSGPYEQYF. DNA of the CDR3: TGTGCCAGCAGTTACTCCGGCCCCTACGAGCAGTACTTC. J is TRBJ2-7 and V is TRBV7-9; no firm D call. In germline, CDR1 is SEHNR, CDR2 FQNEAQ (reference sequence). The CDR3 runs to 13 residues. The germline V and J ends were trimmed by 6 bases and 2 bases, with 11 bases remaining between them.

This chain uses TRBV28 with TRBJ2-7, with 12 bases lining up with TRBD2. Germline V gene lookup returns CDR1 MDHEN and CDR2 SYDVKM. The CDR3 runs to 15 residues. Germline trimming cut 2 bases from V and 9 bases from J; bases unmatched to any gene: 8. DNA for the CDR3: TGTGCCAGCAGTTTACTGGCTAGCGGGAGGGCCGTGCAGTACTTC. As protein: CASSLLASGRAVQYF.

The gene calls are TRBV7-9 and TRBJ2-1; 8 bases are a match to TRBD2. V lost 3 bases to trimming and J lost 2 bases; unmatched junction nucleotides: 9. In germline, CDR1 is SEHNR, CDR2 FQNEAQ (reference sequence). The CDR3 totals 17 residues. CDR3 sequence: CASSFYFSGETYNEQFF. The CDR3 nucleotides read TGTGCCAGCAGCTTCTACTTTAGCGGGGAAACCTACAATGAGCAGTTCTTC.

This chain connects TRBV10-3 to TRBJ2-6; D is unclear. Trimming took 5 bases from V and 1 from J, leaving 0 bases between them. CDR1 and CDR2 (germline): ENHRY, SYGVKD. This CDR3 comprises 12 residues. The CDR3 protein is CAISSGANVLTF. DNA of the CDR3: TGTGCCATCAGTTCTGGGGCCAACGTCCTGACTTTC.

This chain connects TRBV7-9 to TRBJ2-1; 7 nucleotides line up with TRBD2. Germline CDR1 is SEHNR and CDR2 is FQNEAQ (reference sequence). The CDR3 is 16 amino acids. The ends lost 5 bases at V and 5 bases at J; junction bases unmatched: 12. The chain's CDR3 is CASSRSPGTKNNEQFF. The CDR3 region has the DNA TGTGCCAGCAGCCGATCACCCGGGACTAAGAACAATGAGCAGTTCTTC. The variable domain in full, completed from reference TRBV7-9 and TRBJ2-1, reads DTGVSQNPRHKITKRGQNVTFRCDPISEHNRLYWYRQTLGQGPEFLTYFQNEAQLEKSRLLSDRFSAERPKGSFSTLEIQRTEQGDSAMYLCASSRSPGTKNNEQFFGPGTRLTVL.

This clone was seen a handful of times. This sequence joins TRBV5-6 and TRBJ2-1; possibly TRBD2 for D (5 bases). Between the trimmed V and J ends, which lost 5 bases and 7 bases, there was a span of 10 bases. The CDR3 runs 12 residues. Germline values: CDR1 SGHDT, CDR2 YYEEEE. In DNA, the CDR3 is TGTGCCAGCAGTCATCGGGGAAATGAGCAGTTCTTC. Protein: CASSHRGNEQFF.

J is TRBJ2-3 and V is TRBV7-9, with TRBD1 matching over 9 bases. This CDR3 contains 17 residues. The ends lost 3 bases at V and 1 base at J; junction bases unmatched: 8. Germline V gene data show CDR1 as SEHNR and CDR2 as FQNEAQ (reference sequence). The CDR3: CASSLRLRTGGTDTQYF. The DNA of the CDR3 is TGTGCCAGCAGCTTGAGGTTGCGGACAGGGGGCACAGATACGCAGTATTTT.

J is TRBJ2-2 and V is TRBV5-5; D ambiguous. Germline CDR1 and CDR2: SGHKS and YYEKEE (reference sequence). V was shortened by 2 bases and J by 5 bases, with 7 bases between the two germline ends. The CDR3 length is 13 residues. The CDR3 DNA is TGTGCCAGCAGCTTAATCGTAACCGGGGAGCTGTTTTTT. It encodes CASSLIVTGELFF.

The chain recombines TRBV18 with TRBJ2-2, with D hard to call. This CDR3 spans 12 amino acids. Looked up from germline, CDR1 is KGHSH and CDR2 is LQKENI. Deletions cut 2 bases from V and 6 bases from J, with 4 bases between. The CDR3 coding sequence is TGTGCCAGCTCACCAGAGTCCGGGGAGCTGTTTTTT. As protein: CASSPESGELFF.

The chain links TRBV10-3 to TRBJ2-7; D possibly uses TRBD1 or TRBD2 (5 bases each). This CDR3 comprises 21 residues. With 1 base removed from V and 1 base from J, the gap between germline ends came to 29 bases. Germline loops: CDR1 ENHRY, CDR2 SYGVKD. CDR3 protein: CAISELGVAGSKASGSYEQYF. CDR3 in DNA: TGTGCCATCAGTGAGTTGGGGGTTGCGGGCTCAAAGGCCTCGGGGTCCTACGAGCAGTACTTC.

The rearrangement uses TRBV11-2 and TRBJ2-6; 9 positions agree with TRBD1. Germline loops: CDR1 SGHAT, CDR2 FQNNGV. V lost 5 bases to trimming and J lost 5 bases; unmatched junction nucleotides: 7. The CDR3 covers 16 residues. For the CDR3, the DNA is TGTGCCAGCAGCGATCCCGGGACAGGGCGGGCCAACGTCCTGACTTTC. Its protein product is CASSDPGTGRANVLTF.